This T cell receptor beta chain was captured by sequencing in a study of shared clonotypes between healthy human individuals. Details on this clone: Antigen unknown.

Donors were healthy HIV-negative adults without recently reported acute infections or vaccinations. Trimming shortened V by 7 bases and J by 2 bases, and 15 bases separated the two germline ends. The CDR3 is 14 amino acids. Germline CDR1 SGHNT, CDR2 YYREEE (reference sequence). The authors distributed each subset's genomic DNA evenly over several immunoSEQ plates. The assay was immunoSEQ multiplex PCR, and TCRdb's table has in-frame clones only and misses some. Altogether about 2,500,000 clones are present, 85% to 95% being singletons, with the ten largest covering about 0.13%. Findings of the study overall: Rarefaction indicated that sorted-subset sequencing remained incomplete although depth was large.

This rearrangement joins TRBV5-4 to TRBJ1-1, with D perhaps TRBD1 (6 bases). Material: naive CD4+ T cells sorted from blood. Subset indicated: CD45RA+ positively selected. The receptor's source is a man aged 18 to 30 in good health. CDR3 nucleotide sequence: TGTGCCAGCCGTAGGACAGACATTAACACTGAAGCTTTCTTT. It translates to CASRRTDINTEAFF. The variable domain in full, completed from reference TRBV5-4 and TRBJ1-1, reads ETGVTQSPTHLIKTRGQQVTLRCSSQSGHNTVSWYQQALGQGPQFIFQYYREEENGRGNFPPRFSGLQFPNYSSELNVNALELDDSALYLCASRRTDINTEAFFGQGTRLTVV.